A selection of T cell receptor beta chains follows, all from one sample in a study of T-cell reconstitution after alpha-beta-depleted transplantation in children. TCRdb reanalysed the PCR reads using MiXCR and keeps one entry per CDR3 protein. The table records over 550,000 distinct CDR3 sequences, roughly 10% of them present only once. Sequenced here: PBMCs from the stem cell graft donor, sampled from the stem cell graft. Receptors originate from a human donor who donated a stem cell graft to a child with acute myeloid leukemia. Both conserved end residues are part of each CDR3. The D gene is left open where the match is weak. Clone sizes are given selectively: once, few, many, or a class where the clone is expanded.

CASSRTSGLANNEQFF	TGTGCCAGCAGTCGAACAAGCGGACTAGCGAACAATGAGCAGTTCTTC	TRBV6-1	TRBJ2-1	many	TRBD2
CASSLKADSYEQYF	TGTGCCAGCAGTTTGAAAGCAGATTCCTACGAGCAGTACTTC	TRBV12-3/TRBV12-4	TRBJ2-7	many	NA
CASSEYSSYNEQFF	TGTGCCAGCAGTGAATACTCCTCCTACAATGAGCAGTTCTTC	TRBV2	TRBJ2-1	NA	NA
CASSLVTGGWEQYF	TGTGCCAGCAGCTTAGTAACAGGGGGCTGGGAGCAGTACTTC	TRBV11-2	TRBJ2-7	few	TRBD1
CASSQDLASVDEQYF	TGCGCCAGCAGCCAAGATCTCGCTAGCGTGGACGAGCAGTACTTC	TRBV4-3	TRBJ2-7	few	NA
CASSSHSDRGRETQYF	TGTGCCAGCAGTTCCCATTCAGACAGGGGGCGCGAGACCCAGTACTTC	TRBV6-5	TRBJ2-5	few	TRBD1
CASSQSTGPYEQYF	TGTGCCAGCAGTCAATCGACAGGGCCCTACGAGCAGTACTTC	TRBV27	TRBJ2-7	NA	TRBD1
CASSYRDFGTYEQYF	TGTGCCAGCAGCTACCGGGACTTCGGGACCTACGAGCAGTACTTC	TRBV5-5	TRBJ2-7	few	NA
CASSQGQREETQYF	TGCGCCAGCAGCCAAGGGCAGCGAGAAGAGACCCAGTACTTC	TRBV4-1	TRBJ2-5	NA	NA
CATSDFGDRGGGEQFF	TGTGCCACCAGTGATTTCGGGGACAGGGGCGGGGGTGAGCAGTTCTTC	TRBV24-1	TRBJ2-1	NA	TRBD1
CASSRGASGSYNEQFF	TGTGCCAGCAGCCGAGGGGCTAGCGGCTCCTACAATGAGCAGTTCTTC	TRBV3-1	TRBJ2-1	NA	TRBD2
CASSLGGFYTEAFF	TGTGCCAGCAGCTTAGGGGGGTTCTACACTGAAGCTTTCTTT	TRBV7-3	TRBJ1-1	many	NA
CASRQLWRTGRDEKLFF	TGTGCCAGCAGACAGTTATGGAGGACAGGGAGGGATGAAAAACTGTTTTTT	TRBV6-1	TRBJ1-4	NA	TRBD1
CASRQTSGSADTQYF	TGTGCCAGCAGGCAGACTAGCGGGAGTGCGGATACGCAGTATTTT	TRBV2	TRBJ2-3	many	TRBD2
CSVDGLADAGTLGQYF	TGCAGCGTTGACGGACTAGCGGACGCCGGGACGCTGGGGCAGTACTTC	TRBV29-1	TRBJ2-7	many	TRBD2
CAWSAVGKAFF	TGTGCCTGGAGTGCGGTCGGAAAAGCTTTCTTT	TRBV30	TRBJ1-1	few	NA
CASSDTGQGANTGELFF	TGTGCCAGCAGTGACACAGGACAGGGGGCCAACACCGGGGAGCTGTTTTTT	TRBV6-4	TRBJ2-2	many	TRBD1
CSANDRGEAFF	TGCAGCGCCAATGACAGGGGTGAAGCTTTCTTT	TRBV29-1	TRBJ1-1	few	TRBD1
CAISASGRAGNEQFF	TGTGCCATCAGTGCCAGCGGGAGGGCCGGGAATGAGCAGTTCTTC	TRBV10-3	TRBJ2-1	many	TRBD2
CATSRAHEKLFF	TGTGCCACCAGCAGAGCTCACGAAAAACTGTTTTTT	TRBV15	TRBJ1-4	NA	NA
CATSRKGQTYEQYF	TGTGCCACCAGCAGAAAGGGACAGACCTACGAGCAGTACTTC	TRBV15	TRBJ2-7	NA	TRBD1
CSAAGLAGSYEQYF	TGCAGTGCCGCGGGACTAGCGGGATCCTACGAGCAGTACTTC	TRBV20-1	TRBJ2-7	NA	TRBD2
CASSGTSRNGELFF	TGTGCCAGCTCCGGGACTAGCAGAAACGGGGAGCTGTTTTTT	TRBV9	TRBJ2-2	NA	TRBD2
CASSQDYGPNEAFF	TGCGCCAGCAGCCAAGATTATGGCCCGAATGAAGCTTTCTTT	TRBV4-3	TRBJ1-1	NA	NA
CASAIPGSNQPQHF	TGTGCCAGCGCCATACCCGGCAGCAATCAGCCCCAGCATTTT	TRBV7-8	TRBJ1-5	few	NA
CASQGPGVNEQFF	TGTGCCAGCCAAGGTCCCGGGGTCAATGAGCAGTTCTTC	TRBV12-3/TRBV12-4	TRBJ2-1	NA	NA
CSAPKGGVNTEAFF	TGCAGTGCCCCGAAGGGAGGGGTGAACACTGAAGCTTTCTTT	TRBV20-1	TRBJ1-1	few	NA
CASSPRGPRWVDNEQFF	TGTGCCAGCAGCCCTAGGGGGCCCCGATGGGTTGACAATGAGCAGTTCTTC	TRBV7-3	TRBJ2-1	NA	TRBD1
CASSSLAVPETQYF	TGTGCCAGCAGCTCCTTAGCGGTCCCAGAGACCCAGTACTTC	TRBV7-3	TRBJ2-5	NA	NA
CASSLVGTGGDSPLHF	TGTGCCAGCAGCTTAGTTGGGACAGGGGGCGATTCACCCCTCCACTTT	TRBV7-6	TRBJ1-6	few	TRBD1
CSVGEGWGTEAFF	TGCAGCGTGGGGGAGGGTTGGGGCACTGAAGCTTTCTTT	TRBV29-1	TRBJ1-1	NA	NA
CASSVEGRETQYF	TGTGCCAGCAGCGTAGAGGGACGAGAGACCCAGTACTTC	TRBV9	TRBJ2-5	NA	NA
CASSYTSSGGDTQYF	TGTGCCAGCAGCTACACGTCTAGCGGGGGAGATACGCAGTATTTT	TRBV7-2	TRBJ2-3	NA	TRBD2
CASSGQTSGGFGEQYF	TGTGCCAGCAGTGGACAGACTAGCGGGGGATTTGGAGAGCAGTACTTC	TRBV6-1	TRBJ2-7	few	TRBD2
CASSSRDRGWGQFF	TGTGCCAGCAGCTCCCGGGACAGGGGCTGGGGGCAGTTCTTC	TRBV7-2	TRBJ2-1	NA	TRBD1
CATERQGTDEQFF	TGTGCCACAGAAAGACAGGGGACGGATGAGCAGTTCTTC	TRBV10-3	TRBJ2-1	many	TRBD1
CNHFIRTQSHADTQYF	TGCAACCATTTTATCAGGACCCAAAGTCATGCAGATACGCAGTATTTT	TRBV28	TRBJ2-3	many	NA
CSARMTSSSQETQYF	TGCAGTGCCCGGATGACTAGCAGTTCCCAAGAGACCCAGTACTTC	TRBV20-1	TRBJ2-5	NA	TRBD2
CASSLEGSQETQYF	TGCGCCAGCAGCTTGGAGGGTTCCCAAGAGACCCAGTACTTC	TRBV5-1	TRBJ2-5	many	NA
CATSGQGAKDEQFF	TGTGCCACCAGTGGGCAGGGGGCAAAAGATGAGCAGTTCTTC	TRBV15	TRBJ2-1	many	TRBD1
CASSQDQLYNEQFF	TGCGCCAGCAGCCAAGACCAGCTTTACAATGAGCAGTTCTTC	TRBV4-3	TRBJ2-1	many	NA
CASSHEVPYNEQFF	TGTGCCAGCAGCCACGAGGTCCCCTACAATGAGCAGTTCTTC	TRBV3-1	TRBJ2-1	few	NA
CASRGTSGRHEQFF	TGTGCCAGCAGAGGGACTAGCGGGAGGCATGAGCAGTTCTTC	TRBV6-1	TRBJ2-1	many	TRBD2
CASALPGLGSYEQYF	TGTGCCAGCGCGCTCCCGGGGTTGGGGTCCTACGAGCAGTACTTC	TRBV6-1	TRBJ2-7	NA	NA
CASSPDRSPGNTGELFF	TGTGCCAGCAGCCCTGACAGGTCCCCGGGGAACACCGGGGAGCTGTTTTTT	TRBV7-2	TRBJ2-2	NA	NA